This T cell receptor (beta chain) emerged from a study of shared clonotypes between healthy human individuals. When samples were unsorted, 75 million to 95 million PBMCs were used for genomic DNA. The assay used deep level. The table came from immunoSEQ multiplex PCR; TCRdb's copy has only in-frame clones and leaves some out. The table records 490,000 or so clones, around 80% of them present only once. The V and J ends lost 2 bases and 1 base respectively, with 11 bases between them. Germline values: CDR1 SGHTA, CDR2 FQGTGA. The CDR3 runs to 16 residues. Sequenced sample: PBMCs. This chain uses TRBV7-3 with TRBJ2-2; TRBD2 might be the D (6 bases). This receptor was taken from a woman in her thirties or forties in good health. Some clones in this sample may be carry-over from other donors' samples. CDR3 DNA: TGTGCCAGCAGCTTAGGCCCAGCGGGGAACACCGGGGAGCTGTTTTTT. Encoded protein: CASSLGPAGNTGELFF.